Listed here are 9 T cell receptor beta chains from one sample, sequenced in a study of neurological immune-mediated disorders. TCRdb reanalysed the 5' RACE reads using MiXCR and keeps one entry per CDR3 protein. The sample consists of about 71,000 distinct CDR3 sequences, less than 5.5% of them appearing once. The sequenced sample consisted of PBMCs. Every receptor here comes from a man aged 30 to 39 with multiple sclerosis.

This clonotype showed up many times. This chain uses TRBV10-3 with TRBJ1-3; tentative D call: TRBD1 (5 bases). Germline V gene sequence: CDR1 ENHRY, CDR2 SYGVKD. The CDR3 covers 15 residues. The ends were cut back, 7 bases at V and 2 bases at J, with 15 bases in the middle. The CDR3 DNA is TGTGCCATCAAAATCGACAGCTTGCCTGGAAACACCATATATTTT. Encoded protein: CAIKIDSLPGNTIYF.

This clonotype occurred many times. This chain joins TRBV7-2 and TRBJ2-1; D gene unclear. V was pared by 5 bases and J by 2 bases, with 10 bases between. CDR1 is SGHTA and CDR2 is FQGNSA in the germline V gene. The CDR3 length is 14 residues. The CDR3 loop is CASSPGWAYNEQFF. CDR3 nucleotides: TGTGCCAGCAGCCCCGGGTGGGCCTACAATGAGCAGTTCTTC.

This clonotype was counted many times. The gene calls are TRBV5-1 and TRBJ2-1, with TRBD2 identical over 7 bases. V shed 2 bases and J 2 bases; nucleotides not matched to a gene: 1. The CDR3 extends over 14 amino acids. Looked up from germline, CDR1 is SGHRS and CDR2 is YFSETQ. As DNA, the CDR3 is TGCGCCAGCAGCTTAAGCGGGGCCTACAATGAGCAGTTCTTC. Protein: CASSLSGAYNEQFF.

This clonotype was recorded at least ten times. V and J are TRBV27 and TRBJ1-2, with 7 bases matching TRBD1. The CDR3 loop spans 14 amino acids. Trimming took 7 bases from V and 2 from J; bases not matched to a gene: 7. Germline values: CDR1 MNHEY, CDR2 SMNVEV (reference sequence). The CDR3 DNA reads as TGTGCCAGCAAGGGGGCAGGGGGGAACTATGGCTACACCTTC. Translated, it gives CASKGAGGNYGYTF.

The sample holds many counts of this clonotype. One junction end does not reproduce the germline sequence, and a read error may be involved. The J gene is TRBJ2-4, the V gene TRBV7-2, with 8 bases that match TRBD2. CDR3 length equals 15 residues. Germline CDR1 SGHTA, CDR2 FQGNSA. DNA for the CDR3: TGTGCCAGCAGCTCCGATTTACTAGCGGCAGGGACCCCCTTCTTC. It codes for CASSSDLLAAGTPFF.

The chain has TRBV5-1 and TRBJ1-1, with D hard to call. Trimming took off 1 base at V and 7 bases at J, with 11 bases between the two ends. The CDR3 loop spans 13 amino acids. Germline assignment: CDR1 SGHRS and CDR2 YFSETQ. The CDR3 nucleotides read TGCGCCAGCAGCTTGCGGGTGTCAGGTGAAGCTTTCTTT. Its protein product is CASSLRVSGEAFF.

Many counts were recorded for this clonotype. The chain uses TRBV4-1 and TRBJ2-2, with TRBD1 as a possible D gene (5 bases). This CDR3 region has 17 residues. V was shortened by 1 base and J by 5 bases, with 17 bases between the two germline ends. Looked up from germline, CDR1 is MGHRA and CDR2 is YSYEKL. The CDR3 DNA sequence: TGCGCCAGCAGCCAAGGGCACAGGATGTTGGCGACCGGGGAGCTGTTTTTT. It yields the protein CASSQGHRMLATGELFF.

Ten or more counts support this clonotype. The V and J genes are TRBV9 and TRBJ2-3; perhaps D is TRBD1 or TRBD2 (5 bases each). This CDR3 has 14 residues. CDR1 and CDR2 (germline): SGDLS, YYNGEE. Trimming removed 4 bases from V and 2 bases from J, with 11 bases in between. CDR3 region: CASSPGAFTDTQYF. In nucleotides, the CDR3 is TGTGCCAGCAGCCCCGGGGCTTTCACAGATACGCAGTATTTT.

Concerning this clonotype itself: Given a much more abundant clone one base away, this may be a read error. J is TRBJ1-6 and V is TRBV10-2; D not certain. There are 14 residues in the CDR3. CDR1 and CDR2 from the germline V gene are WSHSY and SAAADI. CDR3 in DNA: TGCGCCAGCAGTGGACGGCCAAGGAATTCACCCCTCAACTTT. Translated: CASSGRPRNSPLNF.